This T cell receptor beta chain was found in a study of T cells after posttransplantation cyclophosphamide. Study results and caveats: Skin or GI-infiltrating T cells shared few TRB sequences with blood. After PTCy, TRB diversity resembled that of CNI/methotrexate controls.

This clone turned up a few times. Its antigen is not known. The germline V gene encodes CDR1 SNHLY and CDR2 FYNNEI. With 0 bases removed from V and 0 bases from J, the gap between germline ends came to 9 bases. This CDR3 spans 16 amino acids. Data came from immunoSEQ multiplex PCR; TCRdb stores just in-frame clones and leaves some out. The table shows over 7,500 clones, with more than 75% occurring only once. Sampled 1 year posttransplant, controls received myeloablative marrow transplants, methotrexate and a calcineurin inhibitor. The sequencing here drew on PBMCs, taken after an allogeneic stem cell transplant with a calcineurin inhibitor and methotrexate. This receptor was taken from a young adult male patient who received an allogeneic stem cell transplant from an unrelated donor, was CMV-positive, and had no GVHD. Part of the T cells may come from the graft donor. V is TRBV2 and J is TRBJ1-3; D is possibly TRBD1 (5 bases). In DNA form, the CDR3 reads TGTGCCAGCAGTGAAGCGGACACGCGCTCTGGAAACACCATATATTTT. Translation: CASSEADTRSGNTIYF.